The 17 T cell receptor beta chains presented below share a single source sample, sequenced in a study of blood T cells in healthy people across ages. For the second PCR, which ran for roughly 7 to 11 cycles, a sample-barcoded 5' primer and a J-beta primer mix were used. TCRdb reprocessed the 5' RACE reads via MiXCR and lists one record per CDR3 protein. The sample records hundreds of thousands of distinct CDR3 sequences, 40% to 50% being singletons. The specimen was blood. Receptors originate from a man aged 60 to 75 in good health.

The chain joins TRBV4-1 to TRBJ2-2, with D possibly matching TRBD1 (6 bases). This CDR3 spans 18 amino acids. CDR1 and CDR2 from the germline V gene are MGHRA and YSYEKL. Trimming left V 4 bases short and J 5 bases short, with 23 bases between. The CDR3 region is CASSPALIGGHRTGELFF. CDR3 sequence (DNA): TGCGCCAGCAGCCCAGCGCTTATTGGGGGACACCGAACCGGGGAGCTGTTTTTT.

The chain has TRBV12-3 or TRBV12-4 and TRBJ2-2; tentatively, D is TRBD1 or TRBD2 (5 bases each). The CDR3 loop spans 16 amino acids. V lost 5 bases and J 6 bases, leaving 19 bases between the germline ends. The DNA of the CDR3 is TGTGCCAGCAGTCCAGCGGTGGGGCTGGTCGCCGGGGAGCTGTTTTTT. This codes for CASSPAVGLVAGELFF.

Comments on this clonotype: The CDR3 does not end in the conserved phenylalanine or tryptophan, so this is likely a read error. The chain is built from TRBV9 and TRBJ1-2; 7 bases agree with TRBD1. The CDR3 extends over 15 amino acids. The germline gives CDR1 SGDLS, CDR2 YYNGEE. J was trimmed by 6 bases and V by 3 bases; bases with no gene match: 11. DNA of the CDR3: TGTGCCAGCAGCGAAACCAGGGGGATGGTAGATGGCTACACCTTA. Encoded protein: CASSETRGMVDGYTL.

The chain uses TRBV3-1 and TRBJ1-4; D ambiguous. V dropped 1 base and J dropped 5 bases, with 8 bases sitting between them. The CDR3 extends over 14 amino acids. Germline assignment: CDR1 LGHDT and CDR2 YNNKEL (reference sequence). In nucleotides, the CDR3 is TGTGCCAGCAGCCAAGGCCATAGGAATGAAAAACTGTTTTTT. Its protein is CASSQGHRNEKLFF.

This clonotype occurred many times. V gene TRBV13 combines with J gene TRBJ2-4; 8 bases are a match to TRBD1. Germline CDR1 reads PRHDT; CDR2 reads FYEKMQ (reference sequence). This CDR3 is 14 amino acids long. With 5 bases clipped from V and 7 bases from J, the junction kept 7 bases outside the gene matches. CDR3: CASSPADRVNIQYF. The CDR3 bases are TGTGCCAGCAGCCCGGCGGACAGGGTGAACATTCAGTACTTC.

This clonotype was found a few times. One end of the junction does not line up with germline, which may come from a read error. The V call is TRBV12-3 or TRBV12-4, the J call TRBJ2-7; TRBD2 matches at 10 bases. The CDR3 has 14 residues. The CDR3 nucleotides are TGTGCCAGCAGATTAGCGGGGGGATCCTACGAGCAGTACTTC. Encoded protein: CASRLAGGSYEQYF.

This clonotype was counted only a few times. This rearrangement joins TRBV5-1 to TRBJ2-7; no firm D call. The CDR3 loop spans 14 amino acids. In germline, CDR1 is SGHRS, CDR2 YFSETQ. V lost 5 bases to trimming and J lost 1 base, with 13 bases between them. The CDR3 DNA reads as TGCGCCAGCAGGGATGCAGTCTCTTCCTACGAGCAGTACTTC. Its translation is CASRDAVSSYEQYF.

The rearrangement links TRBV6-5 to TRBJ2-6; D uncertain. V shed 6 bases and J shed 4 bases, with 10 bases lying between them. Germline-derived CDR1 and CDR2 are MNHEY and SVGAGI. The CDR3 is 14 amino acids. CDR3 in amino acids: CASSPLEGANVLTF. Here the CDR3 DNA reads TGTGCCAGCAGCCCCCTTGAAGGGGCCAACGTCCTGACTTTC.

This sequence joins TRBV7-8 and TRBJ2-3; D ambiguous. Trimming removed 4 bases at V and 3 bases at J, with 8 bases between. The germline V gene has CDR1 SGHVS and CDR2 FQNEAQ. This CDR3 spans 13 amino acids. The CDR3 DNA is TGTGCCAGCAGCTCCCGAGATACAGATACGCAGTATTTT. Protein sequence: CASSSRDTDTQYF.

A note on this clonotype: A much larger clone lies one base from this, so it may be a read error. The chain is built from TRBV11-2 and TRBJ1-6, with D tentatively TRBD1 (6 bases). V was shortened by 5 bases and J by 8 bases, with 13 bases between the two germline ends. The CDR3 consists of 14 residues. Germline CDR1 is SGHAT and CDR2 is FQNNGV. Written as DNA, the CDR3 is TGTGCCAGCAGCGTATTAAGGACAGATTCACCCCTCCACTTT. It is translated as CASSVLRTDSPLHF.

The chain combines TRBV3-1 with TRBJ2-7; TRBD2 aligns across 8 bases. Per the germline V gene, CDR1 is LGHDT and CDR2 is YNNKEL (reference sequence). The J segment lost 4 bases and the V segment lost 4 bases, leaving 9 bases of the junction unmatched. The CDR3 extends over 15 amino acids. The CDR3 DNA is TGTGCCAGCAGCCCCCGGGGTAGCGGGACTTACGAGCAGTACTTC. Translating it yields CASSPRGSGTYEQYF.

In regard to this clonotype: At one end, the junction sequence differs from germline, possibly due to a read error. This sequence joins TRBV6-2 or TRBV6-3 and TRBJ1-6; maybe TRBD1 (5 bases). Germline CDR1 MNHEY, CDR2 SVGEGT. CDR3 size: 15 residues. The CDR3 DNA sequence: TGTACCAGCAGTTACTCGGTCGGGGGGAATTCACCCCCCCACTTT. Translation: CTSSYSVGGNSPPHF.

This clonotype has just a few counts. This chain connects TRBV20-1 to TRBJ2-3, with D perhaps matching TRBD2 (5 bases). CDR1 is DFQATT, CDR2 SNEGSKA, per germline (reference sequence). Trimming left V 5 bases short and J 2 bases short, with 8 bases between. The CDR3 loop spans 12 amino acids. The CDR3 DNA is TGCAGTGCTCCCGGGAACACAGATACGCAGTATTTT. Encoded protein: CSAPGNTDTQYF.

The chain has TRBV3-1 and TRBJ2-2; D is unresolved. The CDR3 is 16 amino acids. Germline V gene data show CDR1 as LGHDT and CDR2 as YNNKEL (reference sequence). Trimming took off 1 base at V and 7 bases at J, with 16 bases between the two ends. CDR3 bases: TGTGCCAGCAGCCAAGGGCGTCAGAGAAGGAGCGGGGAGCTGTTTTTT. Translated: CASSQGRQRRSGELFF.

This clonotype showed up just a few times. This sequence joins TRBV30 and TRBJ2-5; D ambiguous. Trimming shortened V by 3 bases and J by 4 bases, and 12 bases separated the two germline ends. This CDR3 has 13 amino acids. CDR1 and CDR2 from the germline V gene are GTSNPN and SVGIG (reference sequence). In DNA, the CDR3 is TGTGCCTGGAGCCCCCAGAAGGGAGAGACCCAGTACTTC. Residues: CAWSPQKGETQYF.

The chain uses TRBV5-1 and TRBJ2-7; D call uncertain. Per germline, CDR1 SGHRS and CDR2 YFSETQ. The CDR3 runs 13 residues. V was shortened by 0 bases and J by 5 bases, with 9 bases between the two germline ends. The CDR3 nucleotides read TGCGCCAGCAGCTTGGGGCAGCGTAACGAGCAGTACTTC. This codes for CASSLGQRNEQYF.

This clonotype was recorded at least ten times. The chain carries TRBV20-1 and TRBJ2-4; D possibly uses TRBD1 or TRBD2 (5 bases each). Germline V CDR1 and CDR2: DFQATT, SNEGSKA (reference sequence). The CDR3 runs 10 residues. The germline V and J ends were trimmed by 2 bases and 13 bases, with 9 bases remaining between them. CDR3 nucleotide sequence: TGCAGTGCTAGACAGGGACGGCAGTACTTC. Encoded protein: CSARQGRQYF.